These 11 T cell receptor beta chains originate from one sample sequenced in a study of shared clonotypes between healthy human individuals. Repertoires were generated with immunoSEQ multiplex PCR, while TCRdb's copy carries only in-frame clones and drops some. Altogether 850,000 to 1,100,000 clones are present, 60% to 80% being singletons, with the ten largest covering more than 0.85%. The specimen was memory CD4+ T cells from PBMCs. Subset described: CD45RA-negative fraction. The receptors shown here come from a man aged 18 to 35 in good health. Some clones in this sample may be carry-over from other donors' samples.

The J gene is TRBJ1-6, the V gene TRBV30, with D unclear. The V gene lost 5 bases and the J gene lost 14 bases, with 13 bases spanning the gap. CDR3 length: 11 amino acids. The germline V gene encodes CDR1 GTSNPN and CDR2 SVGIG (reference sequence). CDR3 coding DNA: TGTGCCTGGGAACTCCACAACACCCTCCACTTT. This sequence encodes CAWELHNTLHF.

V gene TRBV11-3 combines with J gene TRBJ2-7; the match to TRBD1 covers 12 bases. CDR3 length: 15 amino acids. The V gene's germline CDR1 is SGHNT and CDR2 YENEEA. V was pared by 4 bases and J by 5 bases, with 6 bases of the junction left unmatched. The CDR3 coding sequence is TGTGCCAGCAGCTCCACAGGGACAGGGGGCGACGAGCAGTACTTC. Translating it yields CASSSTGTGGDEQYF.

This chain links TRBV7-2 with TRBJ2-7; TRBD1 is a possible D gene (5 bases). Trimming cost V 3 bases and J 0 bases, with 12 bases left between them. CDR1 is SGHTA, CDR2 FQGNSA, per germline. This CDR3 comprises 15 residues. CDR3 sequence (DNA): TGTGCCAGCAGCTTTGACAGAGCCAGCTCCTACGAGCAGTACTTC. As protein: CASSFDRASSYEQYF.

The chain has TRBV5-6 and TRBJ2-1; 13 nucleotides align to TRBD2. The CDR3 loop spans 17 amino acids. CDR1 is SGHDT, CDR2 YYEEEE, per germline. Trimming cost V 4 bases and J 8 bases; bases outside gene matches: 12. This CDR3 reads CASSPARGLAGSDEQFF. The CDR3 nucleotides read TGTGCCAGCAGCCCAGCCCGGGGACTAGCGGGATCCGATGAGCAGTTCTTC.

The chain uses TRBV28 and TRBJ1-4; TRBD1 agrees at 9 bases. There are 17 residues in the CDR3. The J segment lost 4 bases and the V segment lost 2 bases, leaving 8 bases of the junction unmatched. The germline gives CDR1 MDHEN, CDR2 SYDVKM. CDR3 DNA: TGTGCCAGCAGTTTAGCGTGGACAGGGGTGGTTAATGAAAAACTGTTTTTT. This sequence encodes CASSLAWTGVVNEKLFF.

Of note for this clone: One base away lies a much larger clone, so this may be a sequencing read error. V is TRBV5-1 and J is TRBJ1-2, with D uncertain. The CDR3 extends over 13 amino acids. V gave up 1 base and J gave up 0 bases, with 4 bases separating them. Germline V gene sequence: CDR1 SGHRS, CDR2 YFSETQ. CDR3 amino acids: CASSLMSNYGYTF. DNA of the CDR3: TGCGCCAGCAGCTTGATGTCTAACTATGGCTACACCTTC. Filled out from reference TRBV5-1 and TRBJ1-2, the complete variable domain reads KAGVTQTPRYLIKTRGQQVTLSCSPISGHRSVSWYQQTPGQGLQFLFEYFSETQRNKGNFPGRFSGRQFSNSRSEMNVSTLELGDSALYLCASSLMSNYGYTFGSGTRLTVV.

In this sample, this clone turned up once. The chain couples TRBV27 to TRBJ2-7, with TRBD1 identical over 9 bases. The CDR3 loop spans 13 amino acids. Germline V CDR1 and CDR2: MNHEY, SMNVEV (reference sequence). J was trimmed by 6 bases and V by 6 bases; bases with no gene match: 6. DNA of the CDR3: TGTGCCAGCAGCCAAACAGGGGGCGGCGAGCAGTACTTC. Its translation: CASSQTGGGEQYF.

The chain recombines TRBV7-9 with TRBJ2-7; 9 nucleotides match TRBD1. This CDR3 has 15 residues. The germline V gene encodes CDR1 SEHNR and CDR2 FQNEAQ (reference sequence). The V and J ends lost 5 bases and 3 bases, in that order; junction bases with no gene match: 8. CDR3 residues: CASSPRQGEYYEQYF. The CDR3 DNA is TGTGCCAGCAGCCCGCGACAGGGGGAATACTACGAGCAGTACTTC.

The rearrangement uses TRBV4-2 and TRBJ1-4; 8 bases are a match to TRBD1. The junction had 11 bases not matched to a gene; V was cut back by 2 bases and J by 0 bases. This CDR3 comprises 19 residues. Germline V gene lookup returns CDR1 LGHNA and CDR2 YNFKEQ. DNA for the CDR3: TGTGCCAGCAGCCAATACCCCGGGACAGGCGGGGCAACTAATGAAAAACTGTTTTTT. It is translated as CASSQYPGTGGATNEKLFF.

The chain couples TRBV7-9 to TRBJ1-4; D is ambiguous. CDR1 is SEHNR, CDR2 FQNEAQ, per germline (reference sequence). V shed 1 base and J shed 4 bases, with 10 bases lying between them. This CDR3 has 15 residues. As DNA, the CDR3 is TGTGCCAGCAGCTTAGGGGCGGCCTTTAATGAAAAACTGTTTTTT. It codes for CASSLGAAFNEKLFF.

As for this clone: A read error likely explains this, since a far larger clone differs by one base. The chain links TRBV6-6 to TRBJ2-7, with D perhaps TRBD2 (6 bases). The CDR3 has 14 residues. The V gene lost 4 bases and the J gene lost 0 bases, with 10 bases spanning the gap. Germline V gene lookup returns CDR1 MNHNY and CDR2 SVGAGI (reference sequence). In nucleotides, the CDR3 is TGTGCCAGCAGTTTTAGCGGAAGCTCCTACGAGCAGTACTTC. Protein sequence: CASSFSGSSYEQYF.